This T cell receptor beta chain came from a study of beta chain features in type 1 diabetes. Study findings and constraints: It was among patients, rather than healthy donors, that naive, central memory and Treg TCRB repertoires appeared more similar.

Turning to this clone: The antigen remains unidentified.

Expressed TCRB transcripts were sequenced, since all the RNA that had been isolated was reverse transcribed. Sequenced by immunoSEQ multiplex PCR; TCRdb stores in-frame clones only, minus some. The repertoire holds just over 600,000 clones, with around 15% as singletons. CDR3 length: 13 residues. CDR1 and CDR2 from the germline V gene are SGDLS and YYNGEE. Trimming removed 0 bases from V and 6 bases from J, with 7 bases in between. This chain uses TRBV9 with TRBJ1-5; the D is unclear. Sequencing was performed on naive CD4+ T cells from blood. The clonotype originates from a man younger than 35 in good health. CDR3 residues: CASSVGGFQPQHF. The CDR3 region has the DNA TGTGCCAGCAGCGTAGGAGGGTTTCAGCCCCAGCATTTT.